What follows are 32 T cell receptor beta chains derived from one specimen sequenced in a study of cytomegalovirus exposure and HLA in healthy donors. Only in-frame clones appear in the TCRdb table, and some are missing; sequencing was by immunoSEQ multiplex PCR. The table has some 170,000 clones, approximately 89% seen once. Sequencing was done on a sample of PBMCs. All receptors derive from a man aged 30 to 45 in good health and CMV-seropositive.

DNA of the CDR3: TGTGCCAGCGCGCACCCGCGGACGAACACCGGGGAGCTGTTTTTT. Translation: CASAHPRTNTGELFF. The chain carries TRBV7-9 and TRBJ2-2; D gene ambiguous. The CDR3 loop spans 15 amino acids. Germline V gene data show CDR1 as SEHNR and CDR2 as FQNEAQ (reference sequence). V lost 8 bases and J lost 0, with 13 bases in between.

This clone appeared a single time. The rearrangement links TRBV9 to TRBJ2-7; TRBD2 agrees at 9 bases. Trimming removed 0 bases from V and 3 bases from J; junction bases left unmatched: 4. Per germline, CDR1 SGDLS and CDR2 YYNGEE. The CDR3 is 15 residues long. The CDR3 DNA reads TGTGCCAGCAGCGTAGTGGCTAGCGGGGACTACGAGCAGTACTTC. Protein: CASSVVASGDYEQYF.

Here the CDR3 DNA reads TGTGCCATCAGTGAGTCGGGGACCCAGAACACTGAAGCTTTCTTT. It yields the protein CAISESGTQNTEAFF. The chain combines TRBV10-3 with TRBJ1-1; the D gene is possibly TRBD1 (5 bases). The CDR3 runs 15 residues. V was pared by 0 bases and J by 1 base, with 9 bases between. Germline V gene lookup returns CDR1 ENHRY and CDR2 SYGVKD.

This clone was detected a few times. The chain employs TRBV6-5 and TRBJ1-1, with unresolved D. The CDR3 length is 13 residues. Between the trimmed V and J ends, which lost 6 bases and 5 bases, there was a span of 13 bases. From germline, CDR1 is MNHEY and CDR2 SVGAGI. CDR3 sequence reads: CASRAAIGTEAFF. DNA for the CDR3: TGTGCCAGCAGGGCCGCGATTGGGACTGAAGCTTTCTTT.

The chain uses TRBV29-1 and TRBJ2-3; D is possibly TRBD2 (6 bases). V lost 4 bases and J 8 bases, leaving 22 bases between the germline ends. The CDR3 is 15 amino acids. Looked up from germline, CDR1 is SQVTM and CDR2 is ANQGSEA. In DNA, the CDR3 is TGCAGCGTTGCAACCGGGGGTAGTCCCCCCGGTACGCAGTATTTT. It specifies CSVATGGSPPGTQYF.

This clone was found once. The chain couples TRBV4-2 to TRBJ1-1; 7 positions agree with TRBD1. The CDR3 is 15 amino acids. Germline V gene lookup returns CDR1 LGHNA and CDR2 YNFKEQ. With 3 bases clipped from V and 0 bases from J, the junction kept 4 bases outside the gene matches. The CDR3 region is CASSQTGNLNTEAFF. DNA of the CDR3: TGTGCCAGCAGCCAGACAGGGAACTTGAACACTGAAGCTTTCTTT.

V is TRBV19 and J is TRBJ2-5; a possible D gene is TRBD2 (5 bases). Germline CDR1 is LNHDA and CDR2 is SQIVND (reference sequence). The CDR3 covers 13 residues. The ends were cut back, 8 bases at V and 6 bases at J, with 16 bases in the middle. This chain's CDR3 is CASRFGREKTQYF. CDR3 bases: TGTGCCAGTCGCTTCGGACGGGAAAAGACCCAGTACTTC.

The genes are TRBV5-4 and TRBJ2-2; unclear D gene. The CDR3 consists of 13 residues. V lost 2 bases and J 2 bases, leaving 4 bases between the germline ends. Per germline, CDR1 SGHNT and CDR2 YYREEE (reference sequence). The CDR3 is CASSFPNTGELFF. CDR3 DNA: TGTGCCAGCAGCTTCCCCAACACCGGGGAGCTGTTTTTT.

The rearrangement joins TRBV6-5 to TRBJ1-2; 10 nucleotides match TRBD1. CDR1 is MNHEY, CDR2 SVGAGI, per germline. V dropped 8 bases and J dropped 8; count of bases not matched to a gene: 8. This CDR3 spans 13 amino acids. CDR3 region: CASGRQGAKGYTF. The CDR3 nucleotides are TGTGCCAGCGGGCGACAGGGGGCGAAGGGCTACACCTTC.

As for this clone: This same CDR3 is encoded by further DNA sequences in the sample. The chain combines TRBV5-6 with TRBJ1-5; D is unclear. Germline CDR1 is SGHDT and CDR2 is YYEEEE. CDR3 length equals 15 residues. V was shortened by 0 bases and J by 3 bases, with 10 bases between the two germline ends. CDR3 nucleotides: TGTGCCAGCAGCTTGGGTAGCGGCTACAATCAGCCCCAGCATTTT. As protein: CASSLGSGYNQPQHF.

The chain has TRBV6-1 and TRBJ1-2; TRBD1 aligns across 8 bases. Trimming cost V 3 bases and J 6 bases; bases outside gene matches: 6. Germline V gene sequence: CDR1 MNHNS, CDR2 SASEGT. This CDR3 comprises 14 residues. The CDR3 DNA follows: TGTGCCAGCAGTGATCAGGGGGCGCTTAATGGCTACACCTTC. Translating it yields CASSDQGALNGYTF.

The chain employs TRBV11-3 and TRBJ2-1; 7 nucleotides agree with TRBD2. Trimming cost V 5 bases and J 3 bases; bases outside gene matches: 10. The CDR3 consists of 16 residues. Germline assignment: CDR1 SGHNT and CDR2 YENEEA. CDR3 nucleotides: TGTGCCAGCAGCCCCTTAAGCGGGGCCGTCTACAATGAGCAGTTCTTC. Amino acid sequence: CASSPLSGAVYNEQFF.

This clone has more than one count but fewer than ten. V gene TRBV30 combines with J gene TRBJ2-1; D assignment may be TRBD1 or TRBD2 (6 bases each). This CDR3 spans 15 amino acids. V was shortened by 3 bases and J by 6 bases, with 18 bases between the two germline ends. The germline gives CDR1 GTSNPN, CDR2 SVGIG (reference sequence). The CDR3 coding sequence is TGTGCCTGGAGCCTAGGGGGGCCCCGAGGCAATGAGCAGTTCTTC. Its translation: CAWSLGGPRGNEQFF.

The chain is built from TRBV19 and TRBJ1-5; TRBD1 agrees at 7 bases. The CDR3 contains 13 residues. Trimming took 11 bases from V and 2 from J; bases not matched to a gene: 6. Germline V gives CDR1 LNHDA, CDR2 SQIVND (reference sequence). The CDR3 reads CAAGGTGNQPQHF. CDR3 DNA sequence: TGTGCCGCGGGAGGGACAGGCAATCAGCCCCAGCATTTT.

This clone was seen a single time. The chain recombines TRBV5-6 with TRBJ2-2; 8 bases are a match to TRBD2. The germline V gene encodes CDR1 SGHDT and CDR2 YYEEEE. J lost 4 bases, V lost 2 bases, and 13 bases had no gene match. The CDR3 extends over 18 amino acids. CDR3 bases: TGTGCCAGCAGCTTACTAGCGGCCGCACCCTCGGGCACCGGGGAGCTGTTTTTT. Its translation: CASSLLAAAPSGTGELFF.

CDR3 sequence: CSVLQGNRGKAFF. The CDR3 nucleotides are TGCAGCGTCCTCCAGGGCAATCGGGGAAAAGCTTTCTTT. The rearrangement joins TRBV29-1 to TRBJ1-1; tentatively, D is TRBD1 (5 bases). Germline V lookup: CDR1 SQVTM, CDR2 ANQGSEA. This CDR3 has 13 amino acids. Trimming stripped 6 bases from V and 9 bases from J, with 20 bases between.

V gene TRBV6-5 combines with J gene TRBJ1-2; no clear D. The CDR3 extends over 12 amino acids. The V and J ends lost 2 bases and 4 bases respectively, with 5 bases between them. Germline V gives CDR1 MNHEY, CDR2 SVGAGI. DNA of the CDR3: TGTGCCAGCAGTTACGGCCCCTATGGCTACACCTTC. The encoded protein is CASSYGPYGYTF.

This chain connects TRBV7-2 to TRBJ1-4; D might be TRBD1 (5 bases). CDR3 length: 14 residues. Trimming cost V 0 bases and J 12 bases, with 14 bases left between them. Per the germline V gene, CDR1 is SGHTA and CDR2 is FQGNSA. Here the CDR3 reads CASSLALRGIELFF. CDR3 nucleotides: TGTGCCAGCAGCTTAGCGCTTCGGGGGATCGAACTGTTTTTT.

This clone appeared a few times. V and J are TRBV9 and TRBJ2-2; the D call may be TRBD1 or TRBD2 (5 bases each). Germline CDR1 is SGDLS and CDR2 is YYNGEE. Trimming took 5 bases from V and 5 from J, leaving 19 bases between them. The CDR3 runs 16 residues. CDR3 DNA sequence: TGTGCCAGCAGTGATGGTGGACAAAGCGGAACCGGGGAGCTGTTTTTT. As protein: CASSDGGQSGTGELFF.

The rearrangement uses TRBV7-3 and TRBJ1-2; TRBD1 is a possible D gene (6 bases). Germline V gene data show CDR1 as SGHTA and CDR2 as FQGTGA. This CDR3 has 16 residues. V was shortened by 5 bases and J by 8 bases, with 24 bases between the two germline ends. The CDR3, as DNA: TGTGCCAGCAGCCCAACGGGGGGCAGTAACCTCGGAGGCTACACCTTC. As protein: CASSPTGGSNLGGYTF.

This clone was observed a single time. The genes are TRBV6-5 and TRBJ2-7; D possibly corresponds to TRBD1 (6 bases). Germline CDR1 reads MNHEY; CDR2 reads SVGAGI. The CDR3 loop spans 12 amino acids. Trimming cost V 5 bases and J 6 bases, with 11 bases left between them. CDR3 nucleotide sequence: TGTGCCAGCAGTATACAGGGTGGCGAGCAGTACTTC. Translating gives CASSIQGGEQYF.

The chain employs TRBV5-1 and TRBJ1-2; a possible D gene is TRBD1 (5 bases). Trimming took off 4 bases at V and 2 bases at J, with 12 bases between the two ends. Germline lookup yields CDR1 SGHRS and CDR2 YFSETQ. CDR3 length: 14 amino acids. This chain's CDR3 is CASSQDGGNYGYTF. In DNA, the CDR3 is TGCGCCAGCAGCCAGGACGGGGGAAACTATGGCTACACCTTC.

The chain employs TRBV5-4 and TRBJ2-7, with TRBD1 matching over 7 bases. Germline V gene lookup returns CDR1 SGHNT and CDR2 YYREEE (reference sequence). CDR3 length: 14 amino acids. V was pared by 2 bases and J by 1 base, with 3 bases of the junction left unmatched. CDR3 sequence (DNA): TGTGCCAGCAGCTTCCCGGGACAGTCCTACGAGCAGTACTTC. This codes for CASSFPGQSYEQYF. Filled out from reference TRBV5-4 and TRBJ2-7, the complete variable domain reads ETGVTQSPTHLIKTRGQQVTLRCSSQSGHNTVSWYQQALGQGPQFIFQYYREEENGRGNFPPRFSGLQFPNYSSELNVNALELDDSALYLCASSFPGQSYEQYFGPGTRLTVT.

The chain couples TRBV7-2 to TRBJ1-2; no firm D call. V was shortened by 4 bases and J by 8 bases, with 11 bases between the two germline ends. There are 12 residues in the CDR3. Germline assignment: CDR1 SGHTA and CDR2 FQGNSA. The CDR3 sequence is CASSSFGAGYTF. CDR3 nucleotide sequence: TGTGCCAGCAGCTCCTTCGGCGCAGGCTACACCTTC.

The J gene is TRBJ2-7, the V gene TRBV2; D is unclear. CDR1 and CDR2 from the germline V gene are SNHLY and FYNNEI. Trimming shortened V by 7 bases and J by 2 bases, and 15 bases separated the two germline ends. This CDR3 spans 14 amino acids. CDR3 coding DNA: TGTGCCAGCATTGTGGGCGGACGCGCCTACGAGCAGTACTTC. Encoded protein: CASIVGGRAYEQYF.

The chain links TRBV6-5 to TRBJ2-2; 8 bases are shared with TRBD2. The junction had 4 bases not matched to a gene; V was cut back by 10 bases and J by 3 bases. This CDR3 has 13 amino acids. Germline V gene data show CDR1 as MNHEY and CDR2 as SVGAGI. The CDR3 DNA is TGTGCCACGGGACTAGACGACACCGGGGAGCTGTTTTTT. Its protein is CATGLDDTGELFF.

CDR3 loop: CAWSVNGNNEQFF. Written as DNA, the CDR3 is TGTGCCTGGAGTGTCAATGGGAACAATGAGCAGTTCTTC. The genes are TRBV30 and TRBJ2-1; D unresolved. The CDR3 has 13 residues. CDR1 and CDR2 from the germline V gene are GTSNPN and SVGIG (reference sequence). Trimming shortened V by 0 bases and J by 5 bases, and 8 bases separated the two germline ends.

The chain links TRBV7-2 to TRBJ1-4, with a weak D call TRBD1 (6 bases). The V and J ends lost 5 bases and 10 bases respectively, with 29 bases between them. This CDR3 is 18 amino acids long. Germline loops: CDR1 SGHTA, CDR2 FQGNSA. The CDR3 DNA sequence: TGTGCCAGCAGCCCGCCCGGACCTTTGGGCGGAGGAGGGGGAAAACTGTTTTTT. It is translated as CASSPPGPLGGGGGKLFF.

The V and J genes are TRBV11-1 and TRBJ2-1; D may be TRBD2 (6 bases). Germline lookup yields CDR1 SGHAT and CDR2 FQDESV (reference sequence). CDR3 length: 13 amino acids. Trimming pared 1 base from V and 6 bases from J, leaving 7 bases between. In nucleotides, the CDR3 is TGTGCCAGCAGCTTAGGGACTACCAATGAGCAGTTCTTC. It encodes CASSLGTTNEQFF. The full variable domain, its missing parts supplied by reference TRBV11-1 and TRBJ2-1, is EAEVAQSPRYKITEKSQAVAFWCDPISGHATLYWYRQILGQGPELLVQFQDESVVDDSQLPKDRFSAERLKGVDSTLKIQPAELGDSAMYLCASSLGTTNEQFFGPGTRLTVL.

V usage is TRBV15 and J usage is TRBJ2-1; D unresolved. The V gene's germline CDR1 is LNHNV and CDR2 YYDKDF (reference sequence). The CDR3 covers 16 residues. Trimming stripped 2 bases from V and 0 bases from J, with 11 bases between. The CDR3 sequence is CATSRPFTGSYNEQFF. For the CDR3, the DNA is TGTGCCACCAGCAGACCTTTCACGGGCTCCTACAATGAGCAGTTCTTC. Looking up the rest from reference TRBV15 and TRBJ2-1 gives the full variable domain: DAMVIQNPRYQVTQFGKPVTLSCSQTLNHNVMYWYQQKSSQAPKLLFHYYDKDFNNEADTPDNFQSRRPNTSFCFLDIRSPGLGDTAMYLCATSRPFTGSYNEQFFGPGTRLTVL.

This chain links TRBV19 with TRBJ2-1, with TRBD2 matching 7 bases. The CDR3 loop spans 15 amino acids. The ends lost 5 bases at V and 5 bases at J; junction bases unmatched: 9. Germline V CDR1 and CDR2: LNHDA, SQIVND (reference sequence). Here the CDR3 DNA reads TGTGCCAGTAGTCTCGCGGGAGCGACTAACAATGAGCAGTTCTTC. This gives the protein CASSLAGATNNEQFF. Using reference TRBV19 and TRBJ2-1 for the parts outside the CDR3, the full variable domain is DGGITQSPKYLFRKEGQNVTLSCEQNLNHDAMYWYRQDPGQGLRLIYYSQIVNDFQKGDIAEGYSVSREKKESFPLTVTSAQKNPTAFYLCASSLAGATNNEQFFGPGTRLTVL.

A few counts support this clone. V is TRBV18 and J is TRBJ1-1, with unresolved D. CDR3 length: 13 residues. Trimming took 2 bases from V and 1 from J, leaving 5 bases between them. Looked up from germline, CDR1 is KGHSH and CDR2 is LQKENI. For the CDR3, the DNA is TGTGCCAGCTCACCATCCCAGAACACTGAAGCTTTCTTT. Amino acid sequence: CASSPSQNTEAFF.